A selection of T cell receptor beta chains follows, all from one sample in a study of OX40 agonist ivuxolimab in advanced cancers. Produced via immunoSEQ multiplex PCR; TCRdb's table is partial and in-frame only. The sample shows 70,000 or so clones, around 90% of them seen only once. The source was CD4+ or CD8+ T cells sorted from blood, collected in a trial of the OX40 agonist ivuxolimab. The receptors were gathered from an adult with an advanced solid tumor such as melanoma, head and neck, liver or kidney cancer. Both conserved end residues are part of each CDR3. Each record gives: D gene, clone size, J gene, V gene, CDR3 protein, CDR3 DNA. D genes are given only for firm matches. Expanded clones are given a class, and other clones once, few, many or no size at all.

>TRBD2|.|TRBJ2-1|TRBV5-1
CASSSTGTSGGNEQFF
TGCGCCAGCAGCTCGACTGGGACTAGCGGGGGCAATGAGCAGTTCTTC
>.|.|TRBJ2-7|TRBV28
CASSSSLGEQYF
TGTGCCAGCAGTTCCTCGTTGGGCGAGCAGTACTTC
>TRBD2|.|TRBJ2-3|TRBV5-1
CASSLVVVGGLDTQYF
TGCGCCAGCAGCTTGGTCGTAGTCGGGGGGTTAGATACGCAGTATTTT
>TRBD2|few|TRBJ2-1|TRBV10-2
CASSVSLLAGLNEQFF
TGCGCCAGCAGTGTCAGCCTACTAGCGGGTCTCAATGAGCAGTTCTTC
>.|.|TRBJ1-1|TRBV15
CATSRVRGSNTEAFF
TGTGCCACCAGCAGAGTGAGGGGTTCGAACACTGAAGCTTTCTTT
>TRBD2|.|TRBJ2-1|TRBV4-2
CASSQPRGGRDNEQFF
TGTGCCAGCAGCCAACCCCGGGGCGGGAGAGACAATGAGCAGTTCTTC
>.|few|TRBJ2-7|TRBV2
CASSGQTGYEQYF
TGTGCCAGCAGCGGACAGACGGGGTACGAGCAGTACTTC
>.|.|TRBJ1-4|TRBV6-6
CASSQRGGVNEKLFF
TGTGCCAGCAGTCAGAGGGGCGGGGTAAATGAAAAACTGTTTTTT
>.|.|TRBJ1-1|TRBV27
CASLRLGVGDYEAFF
TGTGCCAGCCTAAGGTTGGGGGTGGGGGATTATGAAGCTTTCTTT
>.|.|TRBJ2-3|TRBV18
CASSKAGAGTDTQYF
TGTGCCAGCTCAAAGGCGGGGGCTGGGACAGATACGCAGTATTTT
>TRBD1|.|TRBJ2-2|TRBV5-1
CASSSRTGGTGELFF
TGCGCCAGCAGCTCCCGGACAGGGGGGACCGGGGAGCTGTTTTTT
>.|.|TRBJ2-7|TRBV5-4
CASSHYRESNEQYF
TGTGCCAGCAGCCATTACAGGGAGTCCAACGAGCAGTACTTC
>.|.|TRBJ1-2|TRBV6-6
CASRIGTDLNYGYTF
TGTGCCAGCAGAATAGGGACCGATCTTAACTATGGCTACACCTTC
>.|.|TRBJ2-1|TRBV28
CASISGYNEQFF
TGTGCCAGCATCTCAGGATACAATGAGCAGTTCTTC
>.|.|TRBJ1-1|TRBV27
CASSPGGVGNTEAFF
TGTGCCAGCAGCCCGGGGGGCGTCGGGAACACTGAAGCTTTCTTT
>TRBD2|.|TRBJ2-4|TRBV28
CASSLNWRGGNIQYF
TGTGCCAGCAGTTTAAACTGGCGGGGGGGGAACATTCAGTACTTC
>.|.|TRBJ2-1|TRBV30
CAWSKNNEQFF
TGTGCCTGGAGTAAAAACAATGAGCAGTTCTTC
>.|few|TRBJ1-2|TRBV9
CASSVDQAPIEGYTF
TGTGCCAGCAGCGTAGACCAAGCCCCGATTGAGGGCTACACCTTC
>.|.|TRBJ2-1|TRBV10-2
CASSVGNNEQFF
TGCGCCAGCAGTGTAGGTAACAATGAGCAGTTCTTC
>.|.|TRBJ1-1|TRBV9
CASSNGPNLAAFF
TGTGCCAGCAGCAACGGACCTAACTTGGCAGCTTTCTTT
>.|.|TRBJ1-3|TRBV5-4
CASSLDGGALRNTIYF
TGTGCCAGCAGCTTGGATGGGGGCGCACTACGAAACACCATATATTTT
>.|.|TRBJ2-3|TRBV18
CASSPGGAGTDTQYF
TGTGCCAGCTCACCGGGGGGGGCAGGCACAGATACGCAGTATTTT
>.|.|TRBJ2-5|TRBV5-1
CASSLNGQETQYF
TGCGCCAGCAGCTTGAACGGGCAAGAGACCCAGTACTTC
>.|.|TRBJ2-5|TRBV7-9
CASSLSRTEKETQYF
TGTGCCAGCAGCTTAAGTAGGACAGAAAAAGAGACCCAGTACTTC
>.|.|TRBJ2-1|TRBV25-1
CASSELAGSYNEQFF
TGTGCCAGCAGTGAATTGGCAGGGTCCTACAATGAGCAGTTCTTC
>.|.|TRBJ1-6|TRBV6-1
CASSDLQGNNSPLHF
TGTGCCAGCAGTGACCTACAGGGAAATAATTCACCCCTCCACTTT
>TRBD2|.|TRBJ2-5|TRBV19
CASSNLGLAGGRETQYF
TGTGCCAGTAGTAATCTGGGACTAGCGGGGGGTCGGGAGACCCAGTACTTC
>.|.|TRBJ2-1|TRBV10-3
CAISERDNEQFF
TGTGCCATCAGTGAGAGGGACAATGAGCAGTTCTTC
>.|.|TRBJ2-7|TRBV2
CASSPLNIEQYF
TGTGCCAGCAGCCCCCTGAACATCGAGCAGTACTTC
>.|.|TRBJ2-1|TRBV4-1
CASSQGDRGEQFF
TGCGCCAGCAGCCAAGGGGATAGGGGGGAGCAGTTCTTC
>TRBD1|.|TRBJ2-5|TRBV5-1
CASSFTSSTGWSSPQETQYF
TGCGCCAGCAGCTTTACATCTTCGACAGGGTGGTCCAGTCCCCAAGAGACCCAGTACTTC
>.|.|TRBJ2-3|TRBV7-3
CASSPTGVGDTQYF
TGTGCCAGCAGCCCCACGGGGGTAGGGGATACGCAGTATTTT
>.|few|TRBJ1-3|TRBV5-5
CASSPGGIDTIYF
TGTGCCAGCAGCCCCGGGGGGATTGACACCATATATTTT
>.|.|TRBJ2-3|TRBV7-9
CASSLDQAGITDTQYF
TGTGCCAGCAGCTTAGATCAGGCGGGAATCACAGATACGCAGTATTTT
>.|.|TRBJ1-1|TRBV10-3
CATSGGRGIGTEAFF
TGTGCCACCAGCGGGGGGCGGGGTATCGGGACTGAAGCTTTCTTT
>TRBD2|.|TRBJ2-3|TRBV5-1
CASSPGLAGGQDTQYF
TGCGCCAGCAGCCCGGGACTAGCGGGGGGGCAAGATACGCAGTATTTT
>TRBD1|few|TRBJ2-3|TRBV5-1
CASSRGTGGSNTQYF
TGCGCCAGCAGCCGCGGGACAGGGGGGAGCAATACGCAGTATTTT
>.|.|TRBJ2-5|TRBV9
CASSRTPVGETQYF
TGTGCCAGCAGCCGGACCCCGGTGGGGGAGACCCAGTACTTC
>.|.|TRBJ2-3|TRBV5-1
CASQTGPTDTQYF
TGCGCCAGCCAGACTGGACCCACAGATACGCAGTATTTT
>TRBD2|once|TRBJ2-5|TRBV19
CASSRTSGEETQYF
TGTGCCAGTAGTAGGACTAGCGGAGAAGAGACCCAGTACTTC
>.|.|TRBJ1-2|TRBV28
CASSLGGRSYGYTF
TGTGCCAGCAGTTTAGGGGGGCGGTCATATGGCTACACCTTC
>.|.|TRBJ1-5|TRBV18
CASSPLDSSQPQHF
TGTGCCAGCTCACCCCTAGACAGTTCTCAGCCCCAGCATTTT
>.|.|TRBJ2-5|TRBV7-8
CASSLDGLGETQYF
TGTGCCAGCAGCTTAGACGGGCTCGGGGAGACCCAGTACTTC
>.|.|TRBJ1-2|TRBV28
CASRDYGYTF
TGTGCCAGCAGAGACTATGGCTACACCTTC
>.|.|TRBJ1-1|TRBV5-5
CASSFFQRTEAFF
TGTGCCAGCAGCTTTTTTCAGCGAACTGAAGCTTTCTTT
>TRBD2|.|TRBJ2-1|TRBV4-2
CASSPEGTSGTYNEQFF
TGTGCCAGCAGCCCAGAGGGGACTAGTGGGACCTACAATGAGCAGTTCTTC
>.|.|TRBJ1-6|TRBV30
CAWSVSGRTSYNSPLHF
TGTGCCTGGAGTGTATCCGGGCGGACCTCCTATAATTCACCCCTCCACTTT
>.|.|TRBJ1-2|TRBV18
CASSRDAGPLYGYTF
TGTGCCAGCTCACGAGATGCTGGACCGCTCTATGGCTACACCTTC
>.|few|TRBJ1-1|TRBV28
CATWREGRTEAFF
TGTGCCACCTGGAGGGAGGGACGGACTGAAGCTTTCTTT
>TRBD1|once|TRBJ2-7|TRBV27
CASSRSGTGRYEQYF
TGTGCCAGCAGCCGTTCCGGGACAGGCCGCTACGAGCAGTACTTC
>TRBD1|.|TRBJ2-3|TRBV5-8
CASIRGQADTQYF
TGTGCCAGCATCAGGGGGCAGGCAGATACGCAGTATTTT
>.|.|TRBJ2-5|TRBV27
CASSMRGLGETQYF
TGTGCCAGCTCAATGCGGGGGCTCGGAGAGACCCAGTACTTC
>.|.|TRBJ2-5|TRBV4-1
CASSQAGIETQYF
TGCGCCAGCAGCCAAGCGGGGATAGAGACCCAGTACTTC
>.|.|TRBJ1-5|TRBV19
CASSIKRTGGNNQPQHF
TGTGCCAGTAGTATAAAAAGGACCGGTGGTAACAATCAGCCCCAGCATTTT
>.|.|TRBJ1-1|TRBV5-1
CASSLDYRGNTEAFF
TGCGCCAGCAGCTTGGATTATCGGGGGAACACTGAAGCTTTCTTT
>TRBD1|.|TRBJ2-7|TRBV11-2
CASSPRDRGYEQYF
TGTGCCAGCAGCCCCCGGGACAGGGGTTACGAGCAGTACTTC
>TRBD1|.|TRBJ2-7|TRBV2
CATNLQGVTYEQYF
TGTGCCACCAACTTACAGGGGGTAACCTACGAGCAGTACTTC
>.|.|TRBJ1-2|TRBV9
CASSEPAGNYGYTF
TGTGCCAGCAGCGAGCCGGCGGGGAACTATGGCTACACCTTC
>.|.|TRBJ2-6|TRBV13
CASSLRQVLRSGANVLTF
TGTGCCAGCAGCTTGAGGCAGGTCCTACGATCTGGGGCCAACGTCCTGACTTTC